Listed below are T cell receptor beta chains from one sample, sequenced in a study of blood T cells in healthy people across ages. TCRdb re-called the 5' RACE reads through MiXCR, storing one row per CDR3 protein. This table has around 400,000 distinct CDR3 sequences, 52% appearing once. The specimen was blood. The receptors stem from a man between 60 and 70 years old in good health. The CDR3 runs from the conserved cysteine through the conserved F or W. Fields, in order: CDR3 DNA, CDR3 protein, clone size, V gene, D gene, J gene. A D gene is named only where the DNA matches it firmly. Some rows have no size entry. The others give once, few or many, or a class for an expanded clone.

DNA: TGTGTCAGCACCTCTAGCGGGAGTCGTTACGAGCAGTACTTC
CDR3: CVSTSSGSRYEQYF
size: NA
V: TRBV7-2
D: TRBD2
J: TRBJ2-7

DNA: TGTGCCAGCAGCTCTCTAGCGGGAGAGCAGTTCTTC
CDR3: CASSSLAGEQFF
size: NA
V: TRBV7-2
D: TRBD2
J: TRBJ2-1

DNA: TGTGCCGGCAGCCAGCCCTCGGGACACCTCTATGGCTACACCTTC
CDR3: CAGSQPSGHLYGYTF
size: NA
V: TRBV7-2
D: NA
J: TRBJ1-2

DNA: TGTGCCAGCAGTTACTCGGGCAGGGGAGGCAATCAGCCCCAGCATTTT
CDR3: CASSYSGRGGNQPQHF
size: NA
V: TRBV6-2/TRBV6-3
D: NA
J: TRBJ1-5

DNA: TGTGCCAGCAGCTTTGGGACAGGGGGCGGCAATCAGCCCCAGCATTTT
CDR3: CASSFGTGGGNQPQHF
size: NA
V: TRBV7-2
D: TRBD1
J: TRBJ1-5

DNA: TGTGCCAGCAGTTACTCCTCCGGGGAGTCCGGTATAAATGAGCAGTTCTTC
CDR3: CASSYSSGESGINEQFF
size: NA
V: TRBV6-5
D: NA
J: TRBJ2-1

DNA: TGCAGTGCTAGCCGCAGGCGGGGGGACACGCAGTATTTT
CDR3: CSASRRRGDTQYF
size: NA
V: TRBV20-1
D: TRBD2
J: TRBJ2-3

DNA: TGTGCCCTCAGCCTACCGGGACTAGTCTCAGGGGAGCAGTTCTTC
CDR3: CALSLPGLVSGEQFF
size: NA
V: TRBV7-9
D: TRBD2
J: TRBJ2-1

DNA: TGCAGTGCTAGTCGCACTAGCGGGACGGAGCAGTTCTTC
CDR3: CSASRTSGTEQFF
size: NA
V: TRBV20-1
D: TRBD2
J: TRBJ2-1

DNA: TGTGCCAGCAGCCCCCGACAGCCCCTTTATATGGGCAATCAGCCCCAGCATTTT
CDR3: CASSPRQPLYMGNQPQHF
size: NA
V: TRBV6-2/TRBV6-3
D: NA
J: TRBJ1-5

DNA: TGTGCCAGCAGCCAAGCGGTTAGCGGGAGGGAGCGGTACTTC
CDR3: CASSQAVSGRERYF
size: NA
V: TRBV4-2
D: TRBD2
J: TRBJ2-5

DNA: TGTGCCAGCAGTCCCGACAACTACGAGCAGTACTTC
CDR3: CASSPDNYEQYF
size: few
V: TRBV28
D: NA
J: TRBJ2-7

DNA: TGTGCCAGCAGCTCGCCAGAGGACAACTACAATGAGCAGTTCTTC
CDR3: CASSSPEDNYNEQFF
size: many
V: TRBV7-2
D: NA
J: TRBJ2-1

DNA: TGCAGTGCTGGAGGCGGGGGGGGCGTTGTGGGCATTCAGTACTTC
CDR3: CSAGGGGGVVGIQYF
size: NA
V: TRBV20-1
D: TRBD2
J: TRBJ2-4

DNA: TGTGCCTGGGGACAGGGTACGGCTAGCACAGATACGCAGTATTTT
CDR3: CAWGQGTASTDTQYF
size: NA
V: TRBV30
D: TRBD1
J: TRBJ2-3

DNA: TGTGCCAGCAGCTTGGGCCGGACAGATGGCTACACCTTC
CDR3: CASSLGRTDGYTF
size: NA
V: TRBV5-4
D: NA
J: TRBJ1-2

DNA: TGTGCCAGCAGCGTAGCAACTAGCGGGAGAAGCGAGCAGTACTTC
CDR3: CASSVATSGRSEQYF
size: once
V: TRBV9
D: TRBD2
J: TRBJ2-7

DNA: TGTGCCAGCAGTTTTGGGAACGTGGGGGGCTACGAGCAGTACTTC
CDR3: CASSFGNVGGYEQYF
size: NA
V: TRBV28
D: NA
J: TRBJ2-7

DNA: TGCAGTGCTAGTGGGGACAGGGTGGGATACAATGAGCAGTTCTTC
CDR3: CSASGDRVGYNEQFF
size: few
V: TRBV20-1
D: TRBD1
J: TRBJ2-1

DNA: TGTGCCAGCTCACAGCCGGGACAGCCCTACGAGCAGTACTTC
CDR3: CASSQPGQPYEQYF
size: few
V: TRBV18
D: TRBD1
J: TRBJ2-7

DNA: TGTGCCAGCTCACCACCGACGAGCTATGGCTACACCTTC
CDR3: CASSPPTSYGYTF
size: once
V: TRBV18
D: NA
J: TRBJ1-2

DNA: TGTGCCAGCAGCCGCCTTAACCAGCGGAAAGAGACCCAGTACTTC
CDR3: CASSRLNQRKETQYF
size: NA
V: TRBV11-2
D: NA
J: TRBJ2-5

DNA: TGTGCCAGCAGCGACGTCTACCTCGAGCAGTACTTC
CDR3: CASSDVYLEQYF
size: few
V: TRBV25-1
D: NA
J: TRBJ2-7

DNA: TGTGCCAGCAGCCCCGACAGGGCTAATGGCTACACCTTC
CDR3: CASSPDRANGYTF
size: NA
V: TRBV5-4
D: TRBD1
J: TRBJ1-2

DNA: TGCAGTGCTAGAGATCAAGGCAGGGGGCAAGAGACCCAGTACTTC
CDR3: CSARDQGRGQETQYF
size: once
V: TRBV20-1
D: TRBD1
J: TRBJ2-5

DNA: TGTGCCAGCAGCTTAAGGGCGGGGACAGGGGCGTTGAACACTGAAGCTTTCTTT
CDR3: CASSLRAGTGALNTEAFF
size: many
V: TRBV7-3
D: TRBD1
J: TRBJ1-1

DNA: TGTGCCAGCAGTGAGCTCAGGGGGAAGAACGAGCAGTACTTC
CDR3: CASSELRGKNEQYF
size: NA
V: TRBV2
D: TRBD1
J: TRBJ2-7

DNA: TGTGCCAGCAGCTCCGGCCGGGACAGGTCCTATAATTCACCCCTCCACTTT
CDR3: CASSSGRDRSYNSPLHF
size: once
V: TRBV7-9
D: TRBD1
J: TRBJ1-6

DNA: TGTGCCAGCAGCTTACAGGGCCAACTCTACAATGAGCAGTTCTTC
CDR3: CASSLQGQLYNEQFF
size: few
V: TRBV7-2
D: NA
J: TRBJ2-1

DNA: TGTGCCAGCTCAGGACTGGACTCTGGGGCCAACGTCCTGACTTTC
CDR3: CASSGLDSGANVLTF
size: NA
V: TRBV18
D: NA
J: TRBJ2-6

DNA: TGTGCCAGCAGTTCGCATGAATTACGAGCGGGAGTATACGAGCAGTACTTC
CDR3: CASSSHELRAGVYEQYF
size: few
V: TRBV28
D: TRBD2
J: TRBJ2-7

DNA: TGCGCCATCAGTGAATCGGAGACATTACACTACGAGCAGTACTTC
CDR3: CAISESETLHYEQYF
size: NA
V: TRBV10-3
D: NA
J: TRBJ2-7

DNA: TGTGCCAGCAAGGTTTCCCCGGGACAGAAGACCCAGTACTTC
CDR3: CASKVSPGQKTQYF
size: NA
V: TRBV6-5
D: TRBD1
J: TRBJ2-5

DNA: TGTGCCAGCAGCCCGACTAGTTTCGATGAGCAGTTCTTC
CDR3: CASSPTSFDEQFF
size: NA
V: TRBV5-6
D: NA
J: TRBJ2-1

DNA: TGTGCCAGCAGCTGGGGGACTAGCTCCGAGCAGTACTTC
CDR3: CASSWGTSSEQYF
size: NA
V: TRBV7-2
D: TRBD2
J: TRBJ2-7

DNA: TGTGCCAGCAGGGGCTGGACCTACAATGAGCAGTTCTTC
CDR3: CASRGWTYNEQFF
size: NA
V: TRBV27
D: NA
J: TRBJ2-1

DNA: TGCAGCGTGGGGGACAGGAGCTACGAGCAGTACTTC
CDR3: CSVGDRSYEQYF
size: few
V: TRBV29-1
D: TRBD1
J: TRBJ2-7

DNA: TGCGCCAGCAGCGTGGGACACTCCACCGGGGAGCTGTTTTTT
CDR3: CASSVGHSTGELFF
size: NA
V: TRBV5-1
D: NA
J: TRBJ2-2

DNA: TGTGCCAGCTTCGGAGGCCGTTATGGCTACACCTTC
CDR3: CASFGGRYGYTF
size: NA
V: TRBV12-3/TRBV12-4
D: NA
J: TRBJ1-2

DNA: TGTGCCAGCAGGCGAACTAGCGGCCCGGGAGAGGAGCAGTTCTTC
CDR3: CASRRTSGPGEEQFF
size: NA
V: TRBV7-9
D: TRBD2
J: TRBJ2-1

DNA: TGTGCCAGCAGCCCTTACGACGGTACTGAGCAGTACTTC
CDR3: CASSPYDGTEQYF
size: NA
V: TRBV3-1
D: NA
J: TRBJ2-7

DNA: TGTGCCGGCAGCTCCAAGGGGGGAGGGCTGTACGAGCAGTACTTC
CDR3: CAGSSKGGGLYEQYF
size: NA
V: TRBV7-8
D: NA
J: TRBJ2-7

DNA: TGTGCCAGCAGCTTGAGGGCCTTAGCGGGTGGGTCCTACAATGAGCAGTTCTTC
CDR3: CASSLRALAGGSYNEQFF
size: few
V: TRBV11-1
D: TRBD2
J: TRBJ2-1

DNA: TGCAGCGTTGCCCCTACAGGAAGCTACGAGCAGTACTTC
CDR3: CSVAPTGSYEQYF
size: NA
V: TRBV29-1
D: NA
J: TRBJ2-7

DNA: TGCGCCAGCAGCTCTACGGGCGATGAGCAGTTCTTC
CDR3: CASSSTGDEQFF
size: NA
V: TRBV5-1
D: NA
J: TRBJ2-1

DNA: TGTGCCACCAGCAGAGAGGAGGTCGGGAAGGTCAATGAGCAGTTCTTC
CDR3: CATSREEVGKVNEQFF
size: many
V: TRBV15
D: NA
J: TRBJ2-1

DNA: TGTGCCAGCAGCTTGGGGATAGCGGGTCAAGAGACCCAGTACTTC
CDR3: CASSLGIAGQETQYF
size: NA
V: TRBV11-2
D: TRBD2
J: TRBJ2-5